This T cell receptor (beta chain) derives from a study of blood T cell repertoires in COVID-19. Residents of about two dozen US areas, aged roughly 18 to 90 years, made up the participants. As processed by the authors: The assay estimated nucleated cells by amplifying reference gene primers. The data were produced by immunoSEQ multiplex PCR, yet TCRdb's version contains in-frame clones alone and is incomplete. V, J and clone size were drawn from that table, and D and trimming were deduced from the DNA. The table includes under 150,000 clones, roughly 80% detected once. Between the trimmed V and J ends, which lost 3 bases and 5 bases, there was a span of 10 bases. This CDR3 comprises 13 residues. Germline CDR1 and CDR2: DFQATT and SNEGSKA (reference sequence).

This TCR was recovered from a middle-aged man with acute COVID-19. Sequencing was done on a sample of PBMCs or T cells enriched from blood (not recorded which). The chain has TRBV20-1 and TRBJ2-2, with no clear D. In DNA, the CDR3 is TGCAGTGCTAGTTTCCTCGAGACCGGGGAGCTGTTTTTT. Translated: CSASFLETGELFF.